A single sample gave rise to the 9 T cell receptor beta chains below, sequenced in a study of CD4+ T cells in melanoma. The table came from immunoSEQ multiplex PCR; TCRdb's copy has only in-frame clones and leaves some out. This table has about 21,000 clones, approximately 80% appearing once. Sequencing was done on a sample of cells from a culture (not recorded whether cultured in vitro). The receptors originated from a human donor with melanoma.

The chain joins TRBV7-2 to TRBJ2-5; 8 bases fit TRBD2. V gave up 2 bases and J gave up 5 bases; unmatched junction bases: 7. From germline, CDR1 is SGHTA and CDR2 FQGNSA. CDR3 length: 15 residues. In DNA form, the CDR3 reads TGTGCCAGCAGCTTATTCAGCGGGGGTTACGAGACCCAGTACTTC. Protein: CASSLFSGGYETQYF.

The J gene is TRBJ1-4, the V gene TRBV11-2, with D possibly being TRBD1 (5 bases). Germline values: CDR1 SGHAT, CDR2 FQNNGV. The V and J ends lost 4 bases and 5 bases respectively, with 17 bases between them. This CDR3 has 16 amino acids. The CDR3 bases are TGTGCCAGCAGCTCAGGACCCCGGGGCCTAAATGAAAAACTGTTTTTT. It is translated as CASSSGPRGLNEKLFF. Together with reference TRBV11-2 and TRBJ1-4, the CDR3 gives the full variable domain: EAGVAQSPRYKIIEKRQSVAFWCNPISGHATLYWYQQILGQGPKLLIQFQNNGVVDDSQLPKDRFSAERLKGVDSTLKIQPAKLEDSAVYLCASSSGPRGLNEKLFFGSGTQLSVL.

V is TRBV7-3 and J is TRBJ1-2; D gene ambiguous. Germline V CDR1 and CDR2: SGHTA, FQGTGA. V lost 8 bases and J lost 4, with 8 bases in between. This CDR3 has 11 amino acids. CDR3 DNA sequence: TGTGCCAGCGGAGGTACCTATGGCTACACCTTC. It yields the protein CASGGTYGYTF.

The chain has TRBV6-5 and TRBJ2-3; TRBD1 might be the D (5 bases). The CDR3 covers 13 residues. Trimming removed 5 bases from V and 6 bases from J, with 12 bases in between. Germline loops: CDR1 MNHEY, CDR2 SVGAGI. The CDR3 DNA sequence: TGTGCCAGCAGTCGCAGGGAACGGGATACGCAGTATTTT. Translating gives CASSRRERDTQYF.

V and J are TRBV6-1 and TRBJ1-2; D is possibly TRBD1 (6 bases). V lost 6 bases and J 3 bases, leaving 14 bases between the germline ends. There are 14 residues in the CDR3. Germline CDR1 and CDR2: MNHNS and SASEGT. This CDR3 is CASRGAGPDYGYTF. The CDR3 DNA reads TGTGCCAGCAGGGGGGCAGGGCCAGACTATGGCTACACCTTC.

The chain joins TRBV27 to TRBJ1-4, with D perhaps TRBD1 (5 bases). V gave up 6 bases and J gave up 11 bases, with 13 bases separating them. CDR3 size: 12 residues. Germline lookup yields CDR1 MNHEY and CDR2 SMNVEV (reference sequence). In DNA, the CDR3 is TGTGCCAGCAGCCTCCCCGGGGGTAAACTGTTTTTT. This sequence encodes CASSLPGGKLFF.

V gene TRBV7-3 combines with J gene TRBJ2-3, with D perhaps TRBD1 (6 bases). The V end lost 4 bases, the J end lost 2 bases, and 13 bases lay between the germline ends. The CDR3 is made up of 15 amino acids. CDR1 SGHTA and CDR2 FQGTGA come from the germline V gene. The CDR3 DNA follows: TGTGCCAGCAGCTCCGGGACATGGGACACAGATACGCAGTATTTT. Encoded protein: CASSSGTWDTDTQYF. Using reference TRBV7-3 and TRBJ2-3 for the parts outside the CDR3, the full variable domain is GAGVSQTPSNKVTEKGKYVELRCDPISGHTALYWYRQSLGQGPEFLIYFQGTGAADDSGLPNDRFFAVRPEGSVSTLKIQRTERGDSAVYLCASSSGTWDTDTQYFGPGTRLTVL.

V gene TRBV19 combines with J gene TRBJ1-1; 9 bases map to TRBD1. The V gene's germline CDR1 is LNHDA and CDR2 SQIVND (reference sequence). The CDR3 loop spans 16 amino acids. The ends lost 2 bases at V and 6 bases at J; junction bases unmatched: 10. The CDR3 spells CASSISDRGRIAEAFF. The CDR3 coding sequence is TGTGCCAGTAGTATATCGGACAGGGGAAGAATCGCTGAAGCTTTCTTT.

This clone was seen only a few times. This chain connects TRBV2 to TRBJ1-1, with D unresolved. The V and J ends lost 4 bases and 4 bases respectively, with 10 bases between them. Germline V gives CDR1 SNHLY, CDR2 FYNNEI. The CDR3 contains 13 residues. The CDR3 DNA is TGTGCCAGCAGTGCGTGGCTGGGCACTGAAGCTTTCTTT. It encodes CASSAWLGTEAFF.